This T cell receptor (beta chain) was sequenced in a study of T-cell reconstitution after alpha-beta-depleted transplantation in children. The CDR3 covers 15 residues. J gave up 2 bases and V 4 bases, and 8 bases lay outside the gene matches. From germline, CDR1 is SQVTM and CDR2 ANQGSEA. For this clonotype: Its antigen is unknown.

Researchers prepared the TCRbeta library using unique molecular identifiers, the study reports. TCRdb ran MiXCR on the PCR reads and lists one entry per CDR3 protein. The repertoire holds approximately 500,000 distinct CDR3 sequences, with 25% to 30% as singletons. Points from the study as a whole: There were some patients whose high TCRbeta diversity at day 60 came from surviving recipient T cells and thymic progenitors. Several hundred rapidly expanded clones from non-depleted graft cells reportedly supplied alpha-beta T cells about two months post-transplant. Once a year had passed after transplant, T-cell counts and diversity came mostly from newly produced T cells.

The chain couples TRBV29-1 to TRBJ2-3, with 8 positions matching TRBD2. This material consisted of PBMCs, taken before TCRalphabeta/CD19-depleted stem cell transplant. This TCR was sampled from a boy in the first two years of life with Wiskott-Aldrich syndrome, due to receive a stem cell transplant. In DNA, the CDR3 is TGCAGCGTTGGGGTTACTAGCGGTTTCACAGATACGCAGTATTTT. This translates into CSVGVTSGFTDTQYF.